The 22 T cell receptor beta chains presented below share a single source sample, sequenced in a study of cytomegalovirus exposure and HLA in healthy donors listed by TCRdb under 2017. Library preparation was by the immunoSEQ multiplex PCR assay. A mixture of 60 forward primers for TCR Vbeta segments and 13 reverse primers for TCR Jbeta segments was used in the multiplex PCR. TCRdb provides this immuneACCESS table in a form limited to in-frame rearrangements. Some clones are lacking; in checked studies, under half of them reflect an unresolved V gene, and why the rest are absent is not known. Within this sample are roughly 99,000 clones, with around 77% of them counted one time only. Roughly 2.1% of the sample is in the top ten clones. The sample comprised PBMCs. The receptors stem from a man between 18 and 35 years old in good health and CMV-seronegative.

The genes are TRBV9 and TRBJ2-7; maybe TRBD1 (5 bases). Germline loops: CDR1 SGDLS, CDR2 YYNGEE. The CDR3 length is 14 residues. V shed 4 bases and J shed 5 bases, with 16 bases lying between them. CDR3 in DNA: TGTGCCAGCAGCTTCTTTGACAGAACCCACGAGCAGTACTTC. It translates to CASSFFDRTHEQYF.

The chain employs TRBV19 and TRBJ2-1; 8 positions agree with TRBD1. The junction had 4 bases not matched to a gene; V was cut back by 1 base and J by 8 bases. The CDR3 contains 14 residues. Germline-derived CDR1 and CDR2 are LNHDA and SQIVND (reference sequence). The CDR3 nucleotides are TGTGCCAGTAGTATAGGACAGGGGATCCATGAGCAGTTCTTC. The encoded protein is CASSIGQGIHEQFF.

J is TRBJ2-7 and V is TRBV28, with 11 bases fitting TRBD1. J gave up 1 base and V 6 bases, and 11 bases lay outside the gene matches. Germline-derived CDR1 and CDR2 are MDHEN and SYDVKM. This CDR3 is built from 17 residues. The CDR3 coding sequence is TGTGCCAGCAGCAATTCCCGGGACAGGGGGTTATCCTACGAGCAGTACTTC. Translating it yields CASSNSRDRGLSYEQYF.

The J gene is TRBJ1-2, the V gene TRBV18; 7 nucleotides line up with TRBD1. The germline gives CDR1 KGHSH, CDR2 LQKENI. The V and J ends lost 1 base and 7 bases, in that order; junction bases with no gene match: 6. The length of the CDR3 is 14 residues. CDR3 sequence (DNA): TGTGCCAGCTCACCACTGGAAGGGGGCGCTGGCTACACCTTC. Its translation is CASSPLEGGAGYTF. Drawing the rest from reference TRBV18 and TRBJ1-2, the complete variable domain is NAGVMQNPRHLVRRRGQEARLRCSPMKGHSHVYWYRQLPEEGLKFMVYLQKENIIDESGMPKERFSAEFPKEGPSILRIQQVVRGDSAAYFCASSPLEGGAGYTFGSGTRLTVV.

CDR3 bases: TGCGCCAGCAGCTCGGCCGGGGTTTCGAACACCGGGGAGCTGTTTTTT. It codes for CASSSAGVSNTGELFF. The rearrangement links TRBV4-1 to TRBJ2-2; tentative D call: TRBD2 (5 bases). Germline CDR1 and CDR2: MGHRA and YSYEKL. Trimming left V 5 bases short and J 0 bases short, with 13 bases between. The CDR3 loop spans 16 amino acids.

The chain recombines TRBV5-1 with TRBJ2-1; tentatively, D is TRBD1 (6 bases). CDR3 length: 15 amino acids. The germline V and J ends were trimmed by 2 bases and 5 bases, with 14 bases remaining between them. CDR1 and CDR2 from the germline V gene are SGHRS and YFSETQ. DNA of the CDR3: TGCGCCAGCAGCTTACTAGGACAGCCGAACAATGAGCAGTTCTTC. It encodes CASSLLGQPNNEQFF.

The V gene is TRBV25-1, the J gene TRBJ2-7; 8 positions match TRBD1. This CDR3 has 15 amino acids. Trimming at V came to 4 bases and at J to 4 bases, leaving 9 bases not matched to a gene. From germline, CDR1 is MGHDK and CDR2 SYGVNS. The CDR3 is CASSADGQGAYEQYF. CDR3 nucleotides: TGTGCCAGCAGTGCTGACGGGCAGGGGGCGTACGAGCAGTACTTC.

This clone occurred once. The gene calls are TRBV7-6 and TRBJ1-1; D remains ambiguous. Germline lookup yields CDR1 SGHVS and CDR2 FNYEAQ. Trimming removed 7 bases at V and 1 base at J, with 7 bases between. This CDR3 is 12 amino acids long. CDR3 in amino acids: CASTGGNTEAFF. The CDR3 coding sequence is TGTGCCAGCACCGGTGGGAACACTGAAGCTTTCTTT.

CDR3: CSVWDTGRKLFF. DNA for the CDR3: TGCAGCGTGTGGGACACCGGTAGGAAGCTGTTTTTT. The chain joins TRBV29-1 to TRBJ2-2; D is possibly TRBD1 (6 bases). Germline V gene lookup returns CDR1 SQVTM and CDR2 ANQGSEA. This CDR3 region has 12 residues. Trimming took 6 bases from V and 12 from J, leaving 17 bases between them.

This chain links TRBV4-2 with TRBJ1-5; a possible D gene is TRBD1 (5 bases). The germline V and J ends were trimmed by 0 bases and 6 bases, with 9 bases remaining between them. The CDR3 length is 14 residues. Germline V gives CDR1 LGHNA, CDR2 YNFKEQ. CDR3 coding DNA: TGTGCCAGCAGCCAAGAAGGGGTTTTTCAGCCCCAGCATTTT. Its protein is CASSQEGVFQPQHF.

The chain employs TRBV28 and TRBJ1-4; TRBD1 agrees at 7 bases. The J segment lost 0 bases and the V segment lost 5 bases, leaving 3 bases of the junction unmatched. The CDR3 is 15 residues long. Germline CDR1 is MDHEN and CDR2 is SYDVKM. The CDR3 reads CASSTQGATNEKLFF. The CDR3 nucleotides read TGTGCCAGCAGTACTCAGGGGGCAACTAATGAAAAACTGTTTTTT.

The genes are TRBV7-8 and TRBJ2-1; 16 bases line up with TRBD2. Germline loops: CDR1 SGHVS, CDR2 FQNEAQ. The CDR3 contains 18 residues. Losses at the gene ends were 5 bases for V and 9 bases for J; bases not matched to a gene: 13. The CDR3, as DNA: TGTGCCAGCAGCCCTCGGGGACTAGCGGGGGGGCCAGAGAGTGAGCAGTTCTTC. It specifies CASSPRGLAGGPESEQFF.

This chain joins TRBV19 and TRBJ1-2; 7 positions match TRBD1. CDR3 length equals 15 residues. V shed 5 bases and J 3 bases; nucleotides not matched to a gene: 9. Germline V gene data show CDR1 as LNHDA and CDR2 as SQIVND (reference sequence). The CDR3 reads CASSADRVDDYGYTF. CDR3 coding DNA: TGTGCCAGTAGTGCCGACAGGGTTGACGACTATGGCTACACCTTC.

Written as DNA, the CDR3 is TGTGCCAGCAGCGTGGGCCGGGACAGGGATTCGGTTGGCTACACCTTC. Residues: CASSVGRDRDSVGYTF. The chain is built from TRBV9 and TRBJ1-2; TRBD1 matches 9 bases. Germline V gene data show CDR1 as SGDLS and CDR2 as YYNGEE. J lost 7 bases, V lost 2 bases, and 12 bases had no gene match. CDR3 length: 16 amino acids.

Only one count was recorded for this clone. This sample includes further DNA sequences coding for the same CDR3. The chain joins TRBV7-9 to TRBJ2-2; D gene uncertain. The V end was cut by 3 bases, the J end by 5 bases, with 7 bases between. This CDR3 comprises 13 residues. Germline-derived CDR1 and CDR2 are SEHNR and FQNEAQ (reference sequence). The CDR3 DNA reads as TGTGCCAGCAGCTTCTCCGGGACCGGGGAGCTGTTTTTT. This encodes CASSFSGTGELFF.

The rearrangement links TRBV5-6 to TRBJ2-2; D is undetermined. V dropped 1 base and J dropped 1 base, with 11 bases sitting between them. The CDR3 is made up of 16 amino acids. Germline V gene lookup returns CDR1 SGHDT and CDR2 YYEEEE. The CDR3 sequence: CASSLSVAVNTGELFF. In DNA form, the CDR3 reads TGTGCCAGCAGCTTGAGCGTCGCGGTGAACACCGGGGAGCTGTTTTTT.

This rearrangement joins TRBV4-2 to TRBJ1-2, with 9 bases identical to TRBD1. Germline CDR1 reads LGHNA; CDR2 reads YNFKEQ. This CDR3 contains 15 residues. V gave up 0 bases and J gave up 12 bases; unmatched junction bases: 11. This chain's CDR3 is CASSQDWTGVRENTF. CDR3 coding DNA: TGTGCCAGCAGCCAAGATTGGACAGGGGTAAGAGAAAACACCTTC.

V and J are TRBV19 and TRBJ2-5; 9 nucleotides match TRBD2. V lost 1 base to trimming and J lost 6 bases; unmatched junction nucleotides: 9. The CDR3 extends over 16 amino acids. From germline, CDR1 is LNHDA and CDR2 SQIVND (reference sequence). Here the CDR3 reads CASSIAQAGGRQTQYF. The CDR3 DNA reads TGTGCCAGTAGTATAGCCCAGGCGGGGGGGAGACAGACCCAGTACTTC.

The V gene is TRBV11-1, the J gene TRBJ1-2; D remains unclear. Per germline, CDR1 SGHAT and CDR2 FQDESV (reference sequence). The V end was cut by 1 base, the J end by 1 base, with 7 bases between. The CDR3 length is 14 residues. The CDR3 protein is CASSLGAVNYGYTF. CDR3 nucleotide sequence: TGTGCCAGCAGCTTAGGTGCAGTTAACTATGGCTACACCTTC.

This sequence joins TRBV10-3 and TRBJ1-1; no reliable D call. The CDR3 runs 13 residues. Germline CDR1 ENHRY, CDR2 SYGVKD. The V end lost 2 bases, the J end lost 11 bases, and 15 bases lay between the germline ends. This CDR3 is CAISEPRTRGAFF. CDR3 bases: TGTGCCATCAGTGAGCCGAGGACCCGCGGGGCTTTCTTT.

The rearrangement links TRBV7-8 to TRBJ1-1; 9 positions match TRBD1. The CDR3 extends over 14 amino acids. Germline CDR1 is SGHVS and CDR2 is FQNEAQ. J was trimmed by 6 bases and V by 1 base; bases with no gene match: 3. The CDR3 nucleotides are TGTGCCAGCAGCTTAGGGGGACAGGGCTCTGAAGCTTTCTTT. Translation: CASSLGGQGSEAFF. Together with reference TRBV7-8 and TRBJ1-1, the CDR3 gives the full variable domain: GAGVSQSPRYKVAKRGQDVALRCDPISGHVSLFWYQQALGQGPEFLTYFQNEAQLDKSGLPSDRFFAERPEGSVSTLKIQRTQQEDSAVYLCASSLGGQGSEAFFGQGTRLTVV.

This clone has only a few counts. This chain uses TRBV13 with TRBJ2-1, with 7 bases lining up with TRBD2. Germline-derived CDR1 and CDR2 are PRHDT and FYEKMQ (reference sequence). This CDR3 is 14 amino acids long. The ends lost 6 bases at V and 4 bases at J; junction bases unmatched: 6. The CDR3 sequence: CASRSWGGYNEQFF. The CDR3 region has the DNA TGTGCCAGCAGATCGTGGGGGGGATACAATGAGCAGTTCTTC.